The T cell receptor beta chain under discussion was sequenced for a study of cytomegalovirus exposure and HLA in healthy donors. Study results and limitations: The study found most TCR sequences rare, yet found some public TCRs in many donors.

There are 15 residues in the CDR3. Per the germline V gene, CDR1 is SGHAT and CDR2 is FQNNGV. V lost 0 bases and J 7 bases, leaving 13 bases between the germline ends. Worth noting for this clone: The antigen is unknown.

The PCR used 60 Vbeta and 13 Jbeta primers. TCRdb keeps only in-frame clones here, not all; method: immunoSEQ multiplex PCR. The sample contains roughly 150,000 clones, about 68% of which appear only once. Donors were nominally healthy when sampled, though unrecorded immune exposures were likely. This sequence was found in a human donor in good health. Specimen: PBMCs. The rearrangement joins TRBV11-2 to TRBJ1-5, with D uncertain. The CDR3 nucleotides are TGTGCCAGCAGCTTAGATCCAGTAGCCGGGCAGCCCCAGCATTTT. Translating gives CASSLDPVAGQPQHF.